This T cell receptor (beta chain) was retrieved from a study of blood T cell repertoires in COVID-19. Overall study context: The cDNA or gDNA used as material had been derived from T cells, B-cell-depleted T cells, or PBMCs.

The CDR3 sequence is 13 residues long. The V end was cut by 4 bases, the J end by 3 bases, with 9 bases between. Germline values: CDR1 MNHNY, CDR2 SVGAGI (reference sequence). Per the study methods: Reference gene primer amplification yielded estimated nucleated cell counts. Assay: immunoSEQ multiplex PCR; the TCRdb copy retains only in-frame clones and omits some. That table gives V, J and clone size, and the DNA gave D and trimming. The sample has approximately 54,000 clones; roughly 80% are singletons. Sequenced: peripheral blood. The receptor's source is a woman aged 55-69 years with acute or convalescent COVID-19. This chain joins TRBV6-6 and TRBJ1-1; D remains unclear. The CDR3 DNA reads as TGTGCCAGCAGTTTTGGGAGGGACACTGAAGCTTTCTTT. Amino acids: CASSFGRDTEAFF.